Reported below is one T cell receptor (beta chain). Repertoires were generated with immunoSEQ multiplex PCR, while TCRdb's copy carries only in-frame clones and drops some. The data hold about 660,000 clones, with more than 70% observed a single time. The record originates from a study of shared T cell receptors in the human thymus. The CDR3 runs to 10 residues. Unmatched junction bases numbered 3, after V lost 7 bases and J lost 7 bases. Germline-derived CDR1 and CDR2 are DFQATT and SNEGSKA (reference sequence). This same sample was also part of a study on human thymus T cells. This second report adds: Both thymic and peripheral blood repertoires showed apparently biased V and J usage.

Sample: thymocytes. This receptor was identified in a boy less than two years old with a congenital heart defect. The chain joins TRBV20-1 to TRBJ1-2; 7 nucleotides agree with TRBD1. CDR3 sequence (DNA): TGCAGTGTTCAGGGGGGTGGCTACACCTTC. Translation: CSVQGGGYTF.